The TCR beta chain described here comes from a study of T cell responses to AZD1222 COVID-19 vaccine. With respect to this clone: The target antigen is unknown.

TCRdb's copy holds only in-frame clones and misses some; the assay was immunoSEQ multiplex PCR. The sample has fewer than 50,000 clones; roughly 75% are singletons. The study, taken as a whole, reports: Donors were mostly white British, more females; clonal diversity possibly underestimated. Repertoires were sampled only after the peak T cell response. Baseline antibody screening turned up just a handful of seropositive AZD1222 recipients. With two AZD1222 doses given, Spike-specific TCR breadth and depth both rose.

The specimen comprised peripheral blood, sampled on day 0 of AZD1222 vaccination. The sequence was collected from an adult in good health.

The CDR3 spells CASSIGGESTEAFF. The CDR3 region has the DNA TGTGCCAGTAGTATAGGGGGCGAAAGTACTGAAGCTTTCTTT. The chain uses TRBV19 and TRBJ1-1; a weak D match, TRBD1 (5 bases). Germline lookup yields CDR1 LNHDA and CDR2 SQIVND (reference sequence). The CDR3 length is 14 residues. Trimming took off 1 base at V and 5 bases at J, with 11 bases between the two ends.